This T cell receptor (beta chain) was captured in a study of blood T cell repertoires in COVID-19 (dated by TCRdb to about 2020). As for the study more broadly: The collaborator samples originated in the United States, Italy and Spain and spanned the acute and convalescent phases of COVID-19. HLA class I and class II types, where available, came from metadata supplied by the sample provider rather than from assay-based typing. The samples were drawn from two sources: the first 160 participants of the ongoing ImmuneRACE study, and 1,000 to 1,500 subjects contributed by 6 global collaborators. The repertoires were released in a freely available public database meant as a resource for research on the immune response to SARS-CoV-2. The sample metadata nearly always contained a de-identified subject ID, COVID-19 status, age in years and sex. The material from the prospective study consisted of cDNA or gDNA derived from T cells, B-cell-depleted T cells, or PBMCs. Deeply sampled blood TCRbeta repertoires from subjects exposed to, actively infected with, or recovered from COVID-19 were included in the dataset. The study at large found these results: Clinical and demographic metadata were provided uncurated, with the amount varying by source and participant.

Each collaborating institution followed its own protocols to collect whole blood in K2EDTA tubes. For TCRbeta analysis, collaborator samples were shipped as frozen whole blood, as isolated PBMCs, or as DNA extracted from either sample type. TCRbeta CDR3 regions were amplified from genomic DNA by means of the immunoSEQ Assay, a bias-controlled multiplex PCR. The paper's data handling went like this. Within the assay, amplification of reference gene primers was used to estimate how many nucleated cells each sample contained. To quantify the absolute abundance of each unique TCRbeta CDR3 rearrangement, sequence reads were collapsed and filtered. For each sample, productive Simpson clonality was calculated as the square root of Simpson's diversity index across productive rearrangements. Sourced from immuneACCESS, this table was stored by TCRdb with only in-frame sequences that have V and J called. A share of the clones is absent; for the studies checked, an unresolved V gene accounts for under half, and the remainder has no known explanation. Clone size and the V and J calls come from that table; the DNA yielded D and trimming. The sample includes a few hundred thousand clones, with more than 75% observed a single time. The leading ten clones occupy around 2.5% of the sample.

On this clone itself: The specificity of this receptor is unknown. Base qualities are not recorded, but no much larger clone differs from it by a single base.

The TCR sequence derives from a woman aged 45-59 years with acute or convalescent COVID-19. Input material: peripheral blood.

Here is the DNA: TGCAGCGTCGCTTTGGGGGGATCGCCTGGCTACACCTTC. Its amino acids are CSVALGGSPGYTF. The sequence links TRBV29-1 to TRBJ1-2; the D segment could be TRBD1, given 5 matching bases. At the junction V is shortened by 6 bases and J by 7 bases, with 18 bases in between. CDR1 and CDR2, looked up from the germline V gene, are SQVTM and ANQGSEA. The CDR3 goes from the cysteine to the phenylalanine over 13 residues. The kept DNA is CDR3 alone, 39 bases in frame from the first base.